This T cell receptor (beta chain) was sequenced in a study of blood T cell repertoires in COVID-19. At the level of the study: The United States, Italy and Spain were the sources of the acute and convalescent COVID-19 samples. PBMCs, B-cell-depleted T cells, or T cells provided the cDNA or gDNA that made up the material.

The junction had 5 bases not matched to a gene; V was cut back by 2 bases and J by 2 bases. Germline CDR1 SGHNT, CDR2 YYREEE (reference sequence). The CDR3 spans 15 residues. Authors' processing steps: The assay estimated nucleated cells by amplifying reference gene primers. TCRdb's copy holds only in-frame clones and misses some; the assay was immunoSEQ multiplex PCR. That table furnishes V, J and clone size, whereas the DNA furnished D and trimming. Altogether around 180,000 clones are present, about 91% being singletons, with the ten largest covering 4% to 5%. The chain recombines TRBV5-4 with TRBJ2-7, with 9 bases identical to TRBD2. The sample was peripheral blood. This receptor was taken from a woman aged 25 to 39 with acute or convalescent COVID-19. In DNA, the CDR3 is TGTGCCAGCAGCTTTGCGGGAGGGGAGGCCTACGAGCAGTACTTC. Translation: CASSFAGGEAYEQYF.